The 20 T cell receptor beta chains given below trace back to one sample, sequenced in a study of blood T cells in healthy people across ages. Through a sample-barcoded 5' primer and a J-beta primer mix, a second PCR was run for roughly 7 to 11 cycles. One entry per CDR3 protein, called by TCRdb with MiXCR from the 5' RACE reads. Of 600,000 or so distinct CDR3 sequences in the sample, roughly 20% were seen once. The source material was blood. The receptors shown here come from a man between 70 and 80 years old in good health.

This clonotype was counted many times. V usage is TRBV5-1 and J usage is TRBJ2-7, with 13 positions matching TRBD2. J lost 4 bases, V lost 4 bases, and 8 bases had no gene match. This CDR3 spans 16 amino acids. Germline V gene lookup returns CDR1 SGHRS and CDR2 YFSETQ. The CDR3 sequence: CASSPRTSGSSYEQYF. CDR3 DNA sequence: TGCGCCAGCAGCCCCCGGACTAGCGGGAGTTCGTACGAGCAGTACTTC.

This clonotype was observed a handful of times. CDR3 DNA: TGTGCCAGCAACAACCTTAAGACTAGCGGGAGGGCCATCAGTTCCTACGAGCAGTACTTC. As protein: CASNNLKTSGRAISSYEQYF. This chain uses TRBV12-3 or TRBV12-4 with TRBJ2-7; 14 bases match TRBD2. V lost 7 bases to trimming and J lost 1 base; unmatched junction nucleotides: 18. This CDR3 contains 20 residues.

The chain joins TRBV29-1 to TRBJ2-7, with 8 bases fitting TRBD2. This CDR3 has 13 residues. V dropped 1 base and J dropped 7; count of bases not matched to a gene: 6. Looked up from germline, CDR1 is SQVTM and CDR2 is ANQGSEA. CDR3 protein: CSVEAGGEWEQYF. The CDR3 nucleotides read TGCAGCGTTGAAGCGGGGGGGGAGTGGGAGCAGTACTTC.

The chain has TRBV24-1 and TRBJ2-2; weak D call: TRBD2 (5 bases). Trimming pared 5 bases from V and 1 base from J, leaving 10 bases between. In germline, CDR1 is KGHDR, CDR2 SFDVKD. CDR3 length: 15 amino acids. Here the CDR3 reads CATSGRGKNTGELFF. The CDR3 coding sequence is TGTGCCACCAGTGGCCGGGGAAAGAACACCGGGGAGCTGTTTTTT.

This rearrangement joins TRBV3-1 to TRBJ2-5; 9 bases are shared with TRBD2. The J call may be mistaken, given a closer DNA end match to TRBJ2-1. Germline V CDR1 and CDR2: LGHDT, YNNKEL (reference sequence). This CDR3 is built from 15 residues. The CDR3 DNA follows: TGTGCCAGCAGCCAAGATGTTAGCGGGAGTGATGAGCAGTTCTTC. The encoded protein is CASSQDVSGSDEQFF.

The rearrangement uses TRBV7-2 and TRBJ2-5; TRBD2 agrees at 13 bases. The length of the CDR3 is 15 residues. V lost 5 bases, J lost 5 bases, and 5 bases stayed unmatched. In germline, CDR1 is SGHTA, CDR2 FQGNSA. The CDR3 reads CASSATSGRVETQYF. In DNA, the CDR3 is TGTGCCAGCAGCGCCACTAGCGGGAGGGTGGAGACCCAGTACTTC.

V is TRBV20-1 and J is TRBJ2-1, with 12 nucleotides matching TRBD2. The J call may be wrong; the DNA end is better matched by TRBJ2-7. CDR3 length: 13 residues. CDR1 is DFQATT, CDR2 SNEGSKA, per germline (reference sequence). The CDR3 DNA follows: TGCAGTGCTACTAGCGGGAGGGCCTACGAGCAGTACTTC. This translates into CSATSGRAYEQYF.

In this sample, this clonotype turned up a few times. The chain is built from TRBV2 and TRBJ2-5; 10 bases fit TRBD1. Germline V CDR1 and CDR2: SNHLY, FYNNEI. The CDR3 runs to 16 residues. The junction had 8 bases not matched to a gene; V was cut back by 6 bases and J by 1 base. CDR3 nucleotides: TGTGCCAGCAGCCACGGGACAGGGGTTACCCAAGAGACCCAGTACTTC. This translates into CASSHGTGVTQETQYF.

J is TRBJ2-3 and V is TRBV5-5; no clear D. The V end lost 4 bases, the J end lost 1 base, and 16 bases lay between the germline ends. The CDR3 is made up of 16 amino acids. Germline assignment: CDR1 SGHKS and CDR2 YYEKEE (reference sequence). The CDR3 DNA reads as TGTGCCAGCAGCCCAAACTCATCCAGTGGCACAGATACGCAGTATTTT. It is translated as CASSPNSSSGTDTQYF.

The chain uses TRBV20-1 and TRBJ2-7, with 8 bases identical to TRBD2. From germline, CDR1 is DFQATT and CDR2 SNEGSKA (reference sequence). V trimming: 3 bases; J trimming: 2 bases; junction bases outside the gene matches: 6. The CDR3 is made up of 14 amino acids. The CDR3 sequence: CSASLGAGAYEQYF. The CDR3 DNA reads TGCAGTGCTAGTCTGGGAGCGGGAGCCTACGAGCAGTACTTC.

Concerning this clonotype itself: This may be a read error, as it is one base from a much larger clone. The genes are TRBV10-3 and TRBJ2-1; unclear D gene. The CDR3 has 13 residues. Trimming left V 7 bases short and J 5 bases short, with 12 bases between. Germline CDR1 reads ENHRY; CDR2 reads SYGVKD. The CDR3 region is CAINARQDNEQFF. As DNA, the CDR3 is TGTGCCATCAATGCGAGGCAAGACAATGAGCAGTTCTTC.

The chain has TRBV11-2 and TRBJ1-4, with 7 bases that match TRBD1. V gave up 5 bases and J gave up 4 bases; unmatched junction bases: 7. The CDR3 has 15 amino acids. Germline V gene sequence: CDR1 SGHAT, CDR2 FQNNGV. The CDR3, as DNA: TGTGCCAGCAGCACTCCGACAGGGATTAATGAAAAACTGTTTTTT. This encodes CASSTPTGINEKLFF.

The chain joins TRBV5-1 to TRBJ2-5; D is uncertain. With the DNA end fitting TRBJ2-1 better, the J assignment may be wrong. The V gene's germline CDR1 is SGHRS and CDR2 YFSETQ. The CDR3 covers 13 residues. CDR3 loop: CATYDGPNNEQFF. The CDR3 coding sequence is TGCGCCACCTACGACGGACCTAACAATGAGCAGTTCTTC.

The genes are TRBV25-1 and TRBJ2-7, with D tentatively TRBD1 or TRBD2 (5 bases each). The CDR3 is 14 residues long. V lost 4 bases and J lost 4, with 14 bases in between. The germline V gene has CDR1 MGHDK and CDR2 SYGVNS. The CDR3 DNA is TGTGCCAGCAGTGCAGGGACCGGCATGTACGAGCAGTACTTC. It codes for CASSAGTGMYEQYF.

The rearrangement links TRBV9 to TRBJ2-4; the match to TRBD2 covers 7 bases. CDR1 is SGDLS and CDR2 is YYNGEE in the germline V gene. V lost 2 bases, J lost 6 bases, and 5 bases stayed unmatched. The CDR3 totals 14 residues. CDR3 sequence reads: CASSVSAGSNIQYF. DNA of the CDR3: TGTGCCAGCAGCGTGTCAGCGGGATCAAACATTCAGTACTTC.

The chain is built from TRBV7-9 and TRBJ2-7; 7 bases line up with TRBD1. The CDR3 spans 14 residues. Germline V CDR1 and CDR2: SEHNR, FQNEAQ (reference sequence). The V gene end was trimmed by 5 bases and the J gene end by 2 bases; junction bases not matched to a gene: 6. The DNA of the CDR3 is TGTGCCAGCAGCCCTACAGGGGACCCCTACGAGCAGTACTTC. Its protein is CASSPTGDPYEQYF.

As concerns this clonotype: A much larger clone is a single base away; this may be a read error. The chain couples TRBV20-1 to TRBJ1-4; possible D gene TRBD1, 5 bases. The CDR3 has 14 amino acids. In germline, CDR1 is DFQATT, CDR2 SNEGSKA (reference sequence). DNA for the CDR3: TGCAGTGCTAACCCCTCAGGGAAGAATGAAGAACTGTTTTTT. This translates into CSANPSGKNEELFF.

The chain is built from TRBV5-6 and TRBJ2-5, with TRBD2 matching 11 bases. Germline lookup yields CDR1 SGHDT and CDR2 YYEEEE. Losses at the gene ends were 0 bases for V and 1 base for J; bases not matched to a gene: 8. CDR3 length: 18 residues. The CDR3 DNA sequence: TGTGCCAGCAGCTTGGGTAGCGGGAGGGCCGAGGCCCAAGAGACCCAGTACTTC. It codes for CASSLGSGRAEAQETQYF.

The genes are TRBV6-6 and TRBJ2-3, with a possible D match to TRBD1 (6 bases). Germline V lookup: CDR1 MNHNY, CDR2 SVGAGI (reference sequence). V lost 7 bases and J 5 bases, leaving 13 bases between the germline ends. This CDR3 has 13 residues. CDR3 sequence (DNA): TGTGCCAGCATTCCGACAGGCGTAGATACGCAGTATTTT. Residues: CASIPTGVDTQYF.

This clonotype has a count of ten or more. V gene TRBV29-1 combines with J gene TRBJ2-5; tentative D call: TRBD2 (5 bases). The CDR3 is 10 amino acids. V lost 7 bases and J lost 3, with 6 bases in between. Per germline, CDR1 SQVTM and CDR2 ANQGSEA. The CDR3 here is CSAREETQYF. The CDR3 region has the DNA TGCAGCGCGAGGGAAGAGACCCAGTACTTC.